This TCR gamma chain is drawn from a study of gamma-delta chains in newborns, infants, children. Background on the study: Microbial exposure reportedly drives polyclonal innate γδ T cell expansion after birth.

TCRdb redid the clone calls on the reads with CATT. The table includes fewer than 750 gamma-chain clones, around 39% detected once. The V gene's germline CDR1 is GITISATS and CDR2 ISYDGTV (reference sequence). After removal of 3 bases from V and 3 bases from J, the junction contained 2 bases not matched to a gene. The CDR3 covers 12 residues. This clone has only a few counts. This chain joins TRGV9 and TRGJ1 or TRGJ2. The sequencing sample was made of blood. The receptor comes from a child who was a newborn, infant or young child, either healthy, febrile or measles-vaccinated (not recorded which). CDR3 in DNA: TGTGCCTTGTGGGAGTTTTATTATAAGAAACTCTTT. Amino acid sequence: CALWEFYYKKLF.